This T cell receptor (beta chain) emerged from a study of cytomegalovirus exposure and HLA in healthy donors. Study-level findings and limits: Several of the most significant clusters appeared linked to common viral pathogens, based on a later analysis. The listing of roughly 160 TCR beta chains classed them as cytomegalovirus-associated. Confirmation was obtained in vitro that a few CMV-associated chains are specific for CMV antigens.

Although they were nominally healthy when sampled, donors likely had unrecorded immune exposures. For this clone: The target antigen is unknown.

Vbeta (60) and Jbeta (13) primers were used in the PCR. The table came from immunoSEQ multiplex PCR; TCRdb's copy has only in-frame clones and leaves some out. The sample has roughly 99,000 clones, 55% to 85% seen once. The receptor's source is a young man in good health and CMV-seronegative. The sequencing sample was made of PBMCs.

In DNA form, the CDR3 reads TGTGCCAGCATCGAAACAAGATCGCAAGAGACCCAGTACTTC. Translation gives CASIETRSQETQYF. The chain joins TRBV2 to TRBJ2-5; D remains ambiguous. CDR1 SNHLY and CDR2 FYNNEI come from the germline V gene. V lost 7 bases to trimming and J lost 2 bases, with 14 bases between them. The CDR3 contains 14 residues.